This T cell receptor beta chain was observed in a study of cytomegalovirus exposure and HLA in healthy donors (dated by TCRdb to 2017 to 2019). At the level of the whole study: According to an earlier analysis of 587 of the donors, 150 million to 200 million T cells yielded 90 million to 140 million unique TCR beta sequences and approximately 300 Gb of sequence data. Class I and class II HLA loci were covered by the typing at four-digit resolution. To predict cytomegalovirus infection status, the study combined high-throughput TCR immunosequencing, statistical association of individual TCRs with disease status, and machine learning. Roughly five DR-DQ haplotypes were handled as single units for association and clustering because linkage in the cohort was strong. Every discovery cohort repertoire had been produced on one sequencing platform. Donor age, sex, ethnicity and CMV serostatus were collected together with the repertoire data. The later analysis used no new phenotypic data to find candidate immune exposures, relying instead on TCR beta sequences and their occurrence across donors. A later genetic analysis took genome-wide SNP genotypes for about 55% of the 666 donors and used that subset as a discovery cohort. The study profiled the T cell repertoires of hundreds of subjects by immunosequencing and related them to cytomegalovirus serostatus. Among almost 400 genotyped donors of the cohort, an average of around 240,000 unique TCR beta nucleotide sequences were sequenced per donor, about a sixth of them non-productive. Typing coverage varied by locus: 629-630 donors for A, B, C, DRB1 and DQB1; roughly 510 for DQA1; over 600 for DPA1; approximately 490 for DPB1. About 280 gigabases of sequencing data and roughly 81 million unique TCR sequences made up an early release that covered over 550 HLA-typed donors. To decide whether each TCR beta V gene segment behaved as functional or pseudogenic, an earlier analysis of some 580 of the donors relied on high-throughput TCR beta sequencing. In a later analysis, previously published TCR beta repertoires from 550 to 750 donors were re-analyzed and high-resolution HLA genotyping was added so that TCR occurrence patterns could be studied. A separate validation cohort of roughly 110 different subjects was used in addition to the 666-subject first cohort. Among the approximately 420 genotyped donors, around 81% belonged to the genetic ancestry cluster associated with self-reported Caucasian donors. The aim of the study was to test whether cataloging public T cell receptors could identify signatures of past pathogen exposure. Overall study outcomes, separate from this receptor: HLA typing was unavailable for some donors at each locus, so association tests used only the typed subset. Over 15 rarely observed V segments, including chromosome 9 orphons, were excluded from the earlier analysis of several hundred of the donors because counts were too low. Across donors, most TCR sequences were observed very rarely, whereas some public TCRs were present in many individuals. The study listed around 160 TCR beta chains as associated with cytomegalovirus. Specific HLA alleles were associated with 18,000 or so TCR beta sequences at a false discovery rate of 0.05 in a later analysis. Assigning TCR associations to individual alleles was difficult when HLA alleles, especially DR and DQ, strongly co-occurred. In an earlier analysis of approximately 600 of the donors, most TCR beta V segments were observed in productive rearrangements about 90% or about 30% of the time, broadly matching IMGT annotations. CMV serostatus was the only immune exposure information available for the cohort. The presence/absence analyses assumed that sequencing depth was roughly uniform across donors, and that assumption may not be true. The 87-base-pair reads could not distinguish some IMGT-functional V segments, including TRBV6-2 and TRBV6-3, so those segments were excluded. According to a later genetic analysis, donors in an Asian-associated ancestry cluster had fewer N-insertions in productive TCRs than the roughly 700-donor mean. Most CMV-associated TCR beta chains appeared to be HLA-restricted in a later analysis, and the HLA associations seemed to be driven largely by CMV exposure. A further reported finding was that TCR beta sequences accurately predicted the HLA-A and HLA-B alleles for most subjects in the first cohort. Only TCR beta chains were sequenced in this cohort, and the absence of alpha or paired-chain data limited detectable features. In a later analysis, TCR association rates were found to vary across HLA loci, with the most associated TCRs seen for DRB1 alleles and the fewest for HLA-C alleles. Compared with equally common non-associated chains, HLA-associated TCR beta chains in a later analysis were more clonally expanded and had lower generation probabilities. In vitro tests confirmed that a few of the cytomegalovirus-associated TCR beta chains recognize cytomegalovirus antigens. The authors suggested that the approach could potentially be generalized to other disease states and immunological phenotypes. Cytomegalovirus status was reported to be diagnosed by the classifier with high specificity and sensitivity in both the original and validation cohorts. A cluster of highly shared sequence variants was judged likely to be a technical artifact of the sequencing pipeline. V-gene and J-gene trimming of TCR beta chains was associated with a missense DCLRE1C variant in a later genetic analysis, and the association was replicated in an independent cohort. In a later analysis, several top co-occurrence clusters were reported to appear linked to parvovirus B19, influenza, CMV and Epstein-Barr virus. Linkage disequilibrium might explain the correlated functional status among segregating V segments, but an unknown experimental factor could not be ruled out.

The cohort was made up of about 670 healthy bone marrow donors. Cohort members were all nominally healthy when sampled, although unrecorded immune exposures were likely present. The donor tested CMV seronegative and was one of the 352 seronegative cohort members. Every donor gave a peripheral blood sample, and the peripheral blood mononuclear cells from that sample were used for TCR beta sequencing. Genomic DNA was extracted from the blood cell samples with the Qiagen DNeasy Blood Extraction Kit. As for this clone: No cognate antigen has been identified for it. Base qualities are missing; no much larger clone stands one base away.

Libraries came from the immunoSEQ multiplex PCR assay. A mixture of 60 forward primers for TCR Vbeta segments and 13 reverse primers for TCR Jbeta segments was used in the multiplex PCR. Amplification of the CDR3 region of rearranged TCR beta genes was performed with a multiplex PCR assay on genomic DNA. Amplified TCR beta libraries were sequenced as 87-base-pair reads on the Illumina HiSeq System. As for how the authors treated the data: Across the roughly 640 repertoires, a later analysis counted around 80 million unique TCR beta chains, 9 million to 14 million of which were shared by at least two donors. Raw reads were error-corrected and collapsed into unique sequences by a nearest-neighbor algorithm in which closely related sequences were merged to remove PCR and sequencing errors. To assign V, D and J gene segments, CDR3 sequences were aligned to IMGT reference sequences. For a sequence to be retained, a match of at least six nucleotides to both a V gene segment and a J gene segment was required. A rearrangement was called productive if the CDR3 had no stop codons and remained in frame with V and J, and every other rearrangement was called non-productive. CDR3 was defined by IMGT convention, running from the second conserved V-encoded cysteine to the conserved J-encoded phenylalanine. The earlier analysis of 500 to 750 of the donors excluded any sequence lacking an unambiguous match to a single V gene segment. In an earlier analysis of several hundred of the donors, V segments were called functional above 56.7% productive rearrangements and were called segregating when the between-donor standard deviation exceeded 5%. A statistical classification framework was built for diagnosing cytomegalovirus status from the catalog of TCR beta chain sequences. A later analysis assigned V and J genes by comparing TCR nucleotide sequences with IMGT/GENE-DB human TR gene sequences. The TCRdist pipeline was used in a later analysis to assign CDR3 sequences and most-parsimonious VDJ recombination scenarios. In a later analysis, each TCR beta chain was defined by its CDR3 amino acid sequence together with its V-gene family, and reads lacking a unique V-gene family were excluded. In a later analysis, fewer than 600 highly shared, low-generation-probability nucleotide sequences were removed to address suspected cross-contamination and a sequencing artifact. For each public chain, a later analysis derived a clonal expansion index from normalized ranks of inferred template counts within each repertoire. A later analysis computed generation probabilities with a VDJ recombination model fitted to out-of-frame rearrangements, and checked the results against IGoR. In a later analysis, TCR-TCR, TCR-HLA and TCR-CMV co-occurrence was scored with hypergeometric tests, and a repertoire-size bias correction was applied to TCR pairs. False discovery rates were estimated in a later analysis by permuting HLA or CMV assignments 20 times. In a later analysis, co-occurring TCRs were grouped with DBSCAN, and TCRdist sequence similarity was added when clustering was performed within HLA-allele-positive subsets. Repertoires with fewer than 30,000 or more than 120,000 public chains, plus five repertoires with anomalous nucleotide sharing, were excluded from co-occurrence clustering. TCRdb limited this immuneACCESS table to in-frame rearrangements with V and J called. A share of clones is missing; checked studies link under half to unresolved V genes, and the rest is unexplained. V, J and clone size are those of that table, while D and trimming were read from the DNA. The sample contains 64,000 or so clones, approximately 85% of them found a single time. Of the sample, about 11% falls within the top ten clones.

The germline V gene yields MNHEY for CDR1 and SVGAGI for CDR2. The junction shows trimming of 5 bases on V and 3 bases on J, and the gene matches do not reach 1 base of it. Inclusive of the bounding cysteine and phenylalanine, the CDR3 is 15 residues long. Only the CDR3 DNA stays, 45 bases, in frame from base 1. Sequenced input: PBMCs. Here the chain combines TRBV6-5 and TRBJ2-1, and 13 junctional nucleotides match TRBD2. The sequence was obtained from a female donor in good health and CMV-seronegative. The DNA reads as follows: TGTGCCAGCAGTCGACTAGCGGGGGGCTACAATGAGCAGTTCTTC. It translates to CASSRLAGGYNEQFF.